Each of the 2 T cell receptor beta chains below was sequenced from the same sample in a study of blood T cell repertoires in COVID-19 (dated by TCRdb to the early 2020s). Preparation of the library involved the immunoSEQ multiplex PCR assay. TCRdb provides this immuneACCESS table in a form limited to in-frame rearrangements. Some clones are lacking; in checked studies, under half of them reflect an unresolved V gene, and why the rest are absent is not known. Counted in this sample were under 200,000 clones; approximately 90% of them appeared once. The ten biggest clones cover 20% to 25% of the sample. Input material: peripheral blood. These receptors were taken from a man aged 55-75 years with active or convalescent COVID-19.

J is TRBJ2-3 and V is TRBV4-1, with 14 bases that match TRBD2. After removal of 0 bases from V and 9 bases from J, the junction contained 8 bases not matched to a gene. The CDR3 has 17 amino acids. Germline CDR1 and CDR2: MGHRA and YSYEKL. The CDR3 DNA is TGCGCCAGCAGCCAAGATCGGACTAGCGGGGGGTATGACACGCAGTATTTT. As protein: CASSQDRTSGGYDTQYF.

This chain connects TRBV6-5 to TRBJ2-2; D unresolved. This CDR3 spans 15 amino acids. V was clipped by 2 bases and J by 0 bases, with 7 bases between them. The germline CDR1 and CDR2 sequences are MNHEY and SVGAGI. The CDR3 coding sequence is TGTGCCAGCAGTTACGGCTCGACGAACACCGGGGAGCTGTTTTTT. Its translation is CASSYGSTNTGELFF.